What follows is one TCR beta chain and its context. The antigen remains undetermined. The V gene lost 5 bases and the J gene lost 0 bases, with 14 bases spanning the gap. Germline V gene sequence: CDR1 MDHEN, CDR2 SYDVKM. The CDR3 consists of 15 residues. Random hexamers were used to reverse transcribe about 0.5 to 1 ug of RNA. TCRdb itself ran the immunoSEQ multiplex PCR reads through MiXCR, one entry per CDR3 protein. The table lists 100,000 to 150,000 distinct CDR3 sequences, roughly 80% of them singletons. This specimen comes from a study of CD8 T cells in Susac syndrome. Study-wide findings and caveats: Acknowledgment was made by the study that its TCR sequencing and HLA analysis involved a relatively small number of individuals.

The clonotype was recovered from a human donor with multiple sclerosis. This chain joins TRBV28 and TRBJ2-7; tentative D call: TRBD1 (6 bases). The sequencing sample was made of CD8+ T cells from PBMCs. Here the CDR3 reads CASSPETGFSYEQYF. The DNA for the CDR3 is TGTGCCAGCAGTCCAGAGACAGGTTTCTCCTACGAGCAGTACTTC.